This TCR beta chain was retrieved from a study of blood T cell repertoires in COVID-19. Some clones are missing from TCRdb's copy, which holds only in-frame ones; the method was immunoSEQ multiplex PCR. The sample includes approximately 26,000 clones, 89% of them seen just once. Trimming removed 2 bases at V and 13 bases at J, with 17 bases between. There are 13 residues in the CDR3. Germline CDR1 reads KGHSH; CDR2 reads LQKENI. This sequence was found in a human donor with acute or convalescent COVID-19. The donor label of this sample is uncertain. The sample consisted of peripheral blood. The rearrangement uses TRBV18 and TRBJ1-2; D is possibly TRBD1 (6 bases). The CDR3 region has the DNA TGTGCCAGCTCACCAGTGACCAGGGGCGGACCCACCTTC. Translated, it gives CASSPVTRGGPTF.